The 2 T cell receptor beta chains presented below share a single source sample, sequenced in a study of OX40 agonist ivuxolimab in advanced cancers. TCRdb's table, derived via immunoSEQ multiplex PCR, lists solely in-frame clones and lacks some. This repertoire shows around 60,000 clones, around 90% found once; its top ten account for 16%. The sequencing here drew on CD4+ or CD8+ T cells sorted from blood, taken in a trial of the OX40 agonist ivuxolimab. Receptor source: an adult with an advanced solid tumor such as melanoma, head and neck, liver or kidney cancer.

The chain combines TRBV19 with TRBJ2-1; D may be TRBD1 or TRBD2 (5 bases each). The V gene's germline CDR1 is LNHDA and CDR2 SQIVND (reference sequence). The CDR3 loop spans 13 amino acids. V was cut by 9 bases and J by 0 bases, with 9 bases left in between. The CDR3 DNA follows: TGTGCCAGGGGACCGAGCTCCTACAATGAGCAGTTCTTC. Translation: CARGPSSYNEQFF.

This rearrangement joins TRBV27 to TRBJ2-7, with 11 bases lining up with TRBD1. Per the germline V gene, CDR1 is MNHEY and CDR2 is SMNVEV (reference sequence). Losses at the gene ends were 4 bases for V and 4 bases for J; bases not matched to a gene: 6. CDR3 size: 15 residues. Written as DNA, the CDR3 is TGTGCCAGCAGTTCTCGGGACAGGGGGATATACGAGCAGTACTTC. As protein: CASSSRDRGIYEQYF.